This T cell receptor beta chain came from a study of Ad26.COV2.S vaccination and SARS-CoV-2 variants. Background on the study: The donor was enrolled in the Ad26.COV2.S arm of the COV1001 trial.

Stated treatment: about 20 received Ad26.COV2.S at low or high dose, single or two shots; 5 received placebo; per-sample allocation not given. The samples date from day 63 after the first vaccine or placebo injection. The repertoire was sequenced with immunoSEQ multiplex PCR; TCRdb's copy has only in-frame clones and lacks some. In the table there are roughly 500,000 clones, 75% to 90% of which are singletons. The sequence was obtained from a person aged 18-60 years who received the Ad26.COV2.S COVID-19 vaccine or a placebo. The source was peripheral blood, collected in a trial of Ad26.COV2.S vaccine versus placebo.

CDR3: CSASRDGYTF. The CDR3 DNA follows: TGCAGTGCTAGCCGTGATGGCTACACCTTC. This chain uses TRBV20-1 with TRBJ1-2; D not resolved. Germline CDR1 and CDR2: DFQATT and SNEGSKA (reference sequence). Trimming took 3 bases from V and 6 from J, leaving 5 bases between them. The CDR3 runs to 10 residues.